The rows below give T cell receptor beta chains drawn from one sample of a study of blood T cell repertoires in COVID-19. Only in-frame clones appear in the TCRdb table, and some are missing; sequencing was by immunoSEQ multiplex PCR. Seen here are roughly 290,000 clones, approximately 85% observed once, and the top ten hold less than 2.5%. Sequencing was done on a sample of PBMCs or T cells enriched from blood (not recorded which). The receptors come from a man between 25 and 39 years old who had recovered from COVID-19. Both conserved end residues are part of each CDR3. A D gene is named only where the DNA matches it firmly. Only part of the rows carry a size: once, few, many, or a class if the clone is expanded.

v_call: TRBV4-2; clone_size: NA; d_call: TRBD2; j_call: TRBJ2-5; cdr3_nt: TGTGCCAGCAGCCAACAAGGACTAGCGGGGGCCAAAGAGACCCAGTACTTC; cdr3_aa: CASSQQGLAGAKETQYF
v_call: TRBV10-3; clone_size: once; d_call: NA; j_call: TRBJ1-1; cdr3_nt: TGTGCCATCCGGACAAGGCAGGACACTGAAGCTTTCTTT; cdr3_aa: CAIRTRQDTEAFF
v_call: TRBV19; clone_size: NA; d_call: NA; j_call: TRBJ2-5; cdr3_nt: TGTGCCAGTAGTATAGACGGGGGAACCCAGTACTTC; cdr3_aa: CASSIDGGTQYF
v_call: TRBV11-2; clone_size: NA; d_call: NA; j_call: TRBJ1-6; cdr3_nt: TGTGCCAGCAGCCGAGACAGAACTAATTCACCCCTCCACTTT; cdr3_aa: CASSRDRTNSPLHF
v_call: TRBV7-9; clone_size: NA; d_call: NA; j_call: TRBJ1-3; cdr3_nt: TGTGCCAGCAGCTTAGACGGACAGTTTGGAAACACCATATATTTT; cdr3_aa: CASSLDGQFGNTIYF
v_call: TRBV6-5; clone_size: NA; d_call: TRBD1; j_call: TRBJ1-1; cdr3_nt: TGTGCCAGCAGTCGGGACAGGGCGAGGTACACTGAAGCTTTCTTT; cdr3_aa: CASSRDRARYTEAFF
v_call: TRBV19; clone_size: NA; d_call: TRBD1; j_call: TRBJ1-2; cdr3_nt: TGTGCCAGCCGCATCAGGGGGTCCTATGGCTACACCTTC; cdr3_aa: CASRIRGSYGYTF
v_call: TRBV6-5; clone_size: NA; d_call: NA; j_call: TRBJ2-6; cdr3_nt: TGTGCCAGCATGTCGTCTGGGGCCAACGTCCTGACTTTC; cdr3_aa: CASMSSGANVLTF
v_call: TRBV9; clone_size: NA; d_call: TRBD2; j_call: TRBJ2-5; cdr3_nt: TGTGCCAGCAGCGTAGGTCCTTTGATCGGGGGGGCCCGAGAGACCCAGTACTTC; cdr3_aa: CASSVGPLIGGARETQYF
v_call: TRBV12-3/TRBV12-4; clone_size: NA; d_call: NA; j_call: TRBJ1-5; cdr3_nt: TGTGCCAGCAGTTCTCTTCTCGGGCAGCCCCAGCATTTT; cdr3_aa: CASSSLLGQPQHF
v_call: TRBV10-3; clone_size: NA; d_call: NA; j_call: TRBJ2-1; cdr3_nt: TGTGCCATCAGACCGGGGGTAGACAATGAGCAGTTCTTC; cdr3_aa: CAIRPGVDNEQFF
v_call: TRBV19; clone_size: NA; d_call: NA; j_call: TRBJ1-5; cdr3_nt: TGTGCCAGTAGCCTGGGGGGGGTCGGTAATCAGCCCCAGCATTTT; cdr3_aa: CASSLGGVGNQPQHF
v_call: TRBV18; clone_size: NA; d_call: TRBD1; j_call: TRBJ1-2; cdr3_nt: TGTGCCAGCTCACAGACAGGGACTAGAGGCTACACCTTC; cdr3_aa: CASSQTGTRGYTF
v_call: TRBV29-1; clone_size: NA; d_call: TRBD1; j_call: TRBJ1-4; cdr3_nt: TGCAGCGTTACAGGGGGCTCTAATGAAAAACTGTTTTTT; cdr3_aa: CSVTGGSNEKLFF
v_call: TRBV24-1; clone_size: NA; d_call: TRBD1; j_call: TRBJ1-1; cdr3_nt: TGTGCCACCGAACCTGTCGGGCCAGGGGGCGCCGACACTGAAGCTTTCTTT; cdr3_aa: CATEPVGPGGADTEAFF
v_call: TRBV19; clone_size: NA; d_call: NA; j_call: TRBJ1-2; cdr3_nt: TGTGCCAGTAGTATGGTCTATAACTATGGCTACACCTTC; cdr3_aa: CASSMVYNYGYTF
v_call: TRBV7-9; clone_size: NA; d_call: NA; j_call: TRBJ1-2; cdr3_nt: TGTGCCAGCAGCTTAACAGGTCAGGATGGCTACACCTTC; cdr3_aa: CASSLTGQDGYTF
v_call: TRBV13; clone_size: NA; d_call: NA; j_call: TRBJ2-2; cdr3_nt: TGTGCCAGCAGCGGGAACAGGGTGTCGAACACCGGGGAGCTGTTTTTT; cdr3_aa: CASSGNRVSNTGELFF
v_call: TRBV14; clone_size: NA; d_call: NA; j_call: TRBJ2-7; cdr3_nt: TGTGCCAGCAGCCAAGGGGTGGGCCAGGGCTCGTACGAGCAGTACTTC; cdr3_aa: CASSQGVGQGSYEQYF
v_call: TRBV19; clone_size: NA; d_call: TRBD1; j_call: TRBJ1-1; cdr3_nt: TGTGCCAGTAGGCAGACAGGGGTCGAAACTGAAGCTTTCTTT; cdr3_aa: CASRQTGVETEAFF